A selection of T cell receptor beta chains follows, all from one sample in a study of blood T cell repertoires in COVID-19. Profiled with immunoSEQ multiplex PCR; TCRdb holds only in-frame clones, not every one. The data hold roughly 76,000 clones, with around 70% observed a single time. The sequenced sample was peripheral blood. The origin of the receptors is a man in his sixties or seventies with acute or convalescent COVID-19. Both conserved end residues are part of each CDR3. The D gene is left open where the match is weak. Some rows mark clone size as missing; the rest say once, few, many or name a class of expanded clone.

V gene,clone size,D gene,J gene,CDR3 DNA,CDR3 protein
TRBV2,.,.,TRBJ2-3,TGTGCCAGCAGCGGTGGGGCAACGCAGTATTTT,CASSGGATQYF
TRBV7-2,.,.,TRBJ1-2,TGTGCCAGCAGCTTAATAGCTAACTATGGCTACACCTTC,CASSLIANYGYTF
TRBV5-8,.,.,TRBJ2-1,TGTGCCAGCTCCAAAAAAGCCAATGAGCAGTTCTTC,CASSKKANEQFF
TRBV27,.,.,TRBJ1-1,TGTGCCAGCAGTTTGGGGGGGAACACTGAAGCTTTCTTT,CASSLGGNTEAFF
TRBV5-1,.,TRBD1,TRBJ2-2,TGCGCCAGCAGCTTGTGGGGACAGGGGAACACCGGGGAGCTGTTTTTT,CASSLWGQGNTGELFF
TRBV18,.,TRBD2,TRBJ2-2,TGTGCCAGCTCACCACGGGCTCGGACTAGCGGGAGCTCGTGGACCGGGGAGCTGTTTTTT,CASSPRARTSGSSWTGELFF
TRBV3-1/TRBV3-2,.,TRBD2,TRBJ2-5,TGTGCCAGCAGCCGGGGCGGGAGTCAAGAGACCCAGTACTTC,CASSRGGSQETQYF
TRBV3-1/TRBV3-2,.,.,TRBJ2-1,TGTGCCAGCAGCCTCAGGCCGGGATCCAATGAGCAGTTCTTC,CASSLRPGSNEQFF
TRBV9,.,TRBD2,TRBJ2-5,TGTGCCAGCAGCCCGGGAGGAGGGCTGACTTGGGAGACCCAGTACTTC,CASSPGGGLTWETQYF
TRBV5-1,.,TRBD1,TRBJ1-1,TGCGCCAGCAGCTTGGGGTCAGGGGGCCGTACCACTGAAGCTTTCTTT,CASSLGSGGRTTEAFF
TRBV15,once,.,TRBJ2-3,TGTGCCACCAGCAGAGACCGTCTAGGCAGGGGAGCAGATACGCAGTATTTT,CATSRDRLGRGADTQYF
TRBV6-4,.,.,TRBJ2-1,TGTGCCAGCAGTGACTCCTGGGGCAGCTCCTACAATGAGCAGTTCTTC,CASSDSWGSSYNEQFF
TRBV28,.,.,TRBJ2-7,TGTGCCAGCAGATTCACAGCGGGCTACGAGCAGTACTTC,CASRFTAGYEQYF
TRBV18,.,.,TRBJ1-5,TGTGCCAGCTCACCACCGGAAGGAGATCAGCCCCAGCATTTT,CASSPPEGDQPQHF
TRBV6-5,.,.,TRBJ2-7,TGTGCCAGCAGTACGAGTACCTACGAGCAGTACTTC,CASSTSTYEQYF
TRBV28,.,.,TRBJ1-4,TGTGCCAGCACCTTTACTACAGGGTCGGGAGAAAAACTGTTTTTT,CASTFTTGSGEKLFF
TRBV10-2,once,TRBD1,TRBJ2-2,TGCGCCAGCAGCCCTCTTACAGGGGCAACCGGGGAGCTGTTTTTT,CASSPLTGATGELFF
TRBV28,once,TRBD2,TRBJ2-7,TGTGCCAGCAGTTTATTAGGGACTAGCGGGAGGAACGAGCAGTACTTC,CASSLLGTSGRNEQYF
TRBV24-1,.,.,TRBJ2-3,TGTGCCACCGGACGCACAGGGTCCACAGATACGCAGTATTTT,CATGRTGSTDTQYF
TRBV6-6,.,.,TRBJ2-5,TGTGCCAGCAGGCCCGGGACACTTCAAGAGACCCAGTACTTC,CASRPGTLQETQYF
TRBV5-8,once,.,TRBJ1-2,TGTGCCAGCAGCTTGGGTACAGACTATGGCTACACCTTC,CASSLGTDYGYTF
TRBV7-9,.,.,TRBJ1-2,TGTGCCAGCAGCCCTAAGCAGGGTTCTGGCTACACCTTC,CASSPKQGSGYTF
TRBV2,.,TRBD1,TRBJ2-6,TGTGCCAGCAGGACAGGACGGACAGGGGGCTCTGGGGCCAACGTCCTGACTTTC,CASRTGRTGGSGANVLTF
TRBV7-9,.,TRBD1,TRBJ2-3,TGTGCCAGCAGCCCTGGGACAGGGCCCTCCACAGATACGCAGTATTTT,CASSPGTGPSTDTQYF
TRBV6-5,.,TRBD2,TRBJ2-5,TGTGCCAGCAGTTACTTGGGACTAGCGGGAGAGACCCAGTACTTC,CASSYLGLAGETQYF
TRBV19,once,.,TRBJ1-2,TGTGCCAGTAGGCCCCCGGGGGGTACTTATGGCTACACCTTC,CASRPPGGTYGYTF
TRBV3-1/TRBV3-2,.,.,TRBJ1-1,TGTGCCAGCAGACCCGGGACACTTAACACTGAAGCTTTCTTT,CASRPGTLNTEAFF
TRBV29-1,once,.,TRBJ1-1,TGCAGCGCCCCTGGGCGCTCACGTCAACAAGGGAACACTGAAGCTTTCTTT,CSAPGRSRQQGNTEAFF
TRBV6-2/TRBV6-3,.,TRBD2,TRBJ2-7,TGTGCCAGCAGTTACAAGGACGGGGGGGCGGATTACTACGAGCAGTACTTC,CASSYKDGGADYYEQYF
TRBV7-2,.,TRBD1,TRBJ1-5,TGTGCCAGCAGCTTTGGGACAGGGAACAATCAGCCCCAGCATTTT,CASSFGTGNNQPQHF
TRBV28,.,.,TRBJ1-2,TGTGCCAGCAGTTTACACACAGCTAACTATGGCTACACCTTC,CASSLHTANYGYTF
TRBV19,.,.,TRBJ1-1,TGTGCCAGTAGTATAGATAAACAGACTGAAGCTTTCTTT,CASSIDKQTEAFF
TRBV11-2,.,TRBD2,TRBJ2-3,TGTGCCAGCAGCACGGGACTAGCGGCTATTTTGAGCACAGATACGCAGTATTTT,CASSTGLAAILSTDTQYF
TRBV11-2,.,.,TRBJ2-5,TGTGCCAGCAGCTTAATTCAGGGGCCTCAAGAGACCCAGTACTTC,CASSLIQGPQETQYF
TRBV28,.,.,TRBJ2-7,TGTGCCAGCAGTTACCCTCAGAGAGGCGAGCAGTACTTC,CASSYPQRGEQYF
TRBV28,few,.,TRBJ2-3,TGTGCCAGCAGTGGACTCGGGGTAGGGATCCAAGCAGATACGCAGTATTTT,CASSGLGVGIQADTQYF
TRBV11-3,.,TRBD1,TRBJ2-1,TGTGCCAGCAGCTTGGGGGGACAGGGCCCCAATGAGCAGTTCTTC,CASSLGGQGPNEQFF